This record looks at one TCR beta chain sequence and its context. Its specificity is unknown. Profiling relied on immunoSEQ multiplex PCR, and the TCRdb table lists in-frame clones only, not all of them. The table shows roughly 250,000 clones, with roughly 74% occurring only once. The data originate from a study of cytotoxic CD8 clonotypes in ibrutinib-treated CLL. In the study overall: Mean yields were around 250,000 productive templates and over 85,000 productive rearrangements per sample.

Looked up from germline, CDR1 is GTSNPN and CDR2 is SVGIG (reference sequence). The CDR3 spans 13 residues. V was shortened by 5 bases and J by 1 base, with 8 bases between the two germline ends. General study results and limits: Ibrutinib response saw clonality rise, and progression saw it return toward baseline.

The chain couples TRBV30 to TRBJ2-2; TRBD1 or TRBD2 may be the D gene (5 bases each). Specimen: PBMCs, collected after 24 months of ibrutinib treatment. The clonotype was recovered from a human donor with chronic lymphocytic leukemia. The CDR3 here is CAWAGGNTGELFF. The CDR3, as DNA: TGTGCCTGGGCTGGGGGGAACACCGGGGAGCTGTTTTTT.